Shown below are 22 T cell receptor beta chains from a single sample sequenced in a study of beta chain features in type 1 diabetes. Sequenced material consisted of expressed TCRB transcripts (all of the isolated RNA was reverse transcribed). Assay: immunoSEQ multiplex PCR; the TCRdb copy retains only in-frame clones and omits some. This table holds about 360,000 clones, around 13% found once. The sequenced sample was naive CD4+ T cells from blood. The receptors derive from a young man in good health.

A word on this clone: This sample includes further DNA sequences coding for the same CDR3. V usage is TRBV29-1 and J usage is TRBJ2-5; 7 bases agree with TRBD1. Germline V lookup: CDR1 SQVTM, CDR2 ANQGSEA. After removal of 2 bases from V and 5 bases from J, the junction contained 5 bases not matched to a gene. CDR3 length: 13 residues. The CDR3 here is CSVEKGAGETQYF. The CDR3 nucleotides read TGCAGCGTTGAAAAGGGGGCCGGTGAGACCCAGTACTTC.

This clone appeared a few times. This chain connects TRBV15 to TRBJ2-1; D is perhaps TRBD2 (6 bases). V lost 0 bases and J lost 4, with 16 bases in between. The CDR3 length is 17 residues. Germline lookup yields CDR1 LNHNV and CDR2 YYDKDF (reference sequence). The CDR3 region is CATSRDSRTRGYNEQFF. DNA for the CDR3: TGTGCCACCAGCAGAGACTCAAGGACACGGGGGTACAATGAGCAGTTCTTC.

V gene TRBV7-2 combines with J gene TRBJ2-7, with 9 bases that match TRBD2. After removal of 1 base from V and 0 bases from J, the junction contained 7 bases not matched to a gene. The CDR3 is 17 residues long. From germline, CDR1 is SGHTA and CDR2 FQGNSA. The CDR3 spells CASSLVAGGLNSYEQYF. CDR3 in DNA: TGTGCCAGCAGCTTAGTGGCGGGAGGGTTAAACTCCTACGAGCAGTACTTC. The entire variable domain, with the rest obtained from reference TRBV7-2 and TRBJ2-7, is as follows: GAGVSQSPSNKVTEKGKDVELRCDPISGHTALYWYRQSLGQGLEFLIYFQGNSAPDKSGLPSDRFSAERTGGSVSTLTIQRTQQEDSAVYLCASSLVAGGLNSYEQYFGPGTRLTVT.

This sequence joins TRBV2 and TRBJ1-5; TRBD1 agrees at 7 bases. The CDR3 consists of 15 residues. Germline values: CDR1 SNHLY, CDR2 FYNNEI. After removal of 6 bases from V and 3 bases from J, the junction contained 8 bases not matched to a gene. The CDR3 sequence: CASRGDSSPNQPQHF. The DNA of the CDR3 is TGTGCCAGCAGAGGGGACAGTTCCCCCAATCAGCCCCAGCATTTT.

The DNA of the CDR3 is TGCGCCAGCAGCCAGGGACTAGCGTCTACTCACGAGCAGTACTTC. It translates to CASSQGLASTHEQYF. J is TRBJ2-7 and V is TRBV5-1; 10 positions match TRBD2. The length of the CDR3 is 15 residues. Germline V gene data show CDR1 as SGHRS and CDR2 as YFSETQ. V lost 4 bases to trimming and J lost 5 bases; unmatched junction nucleotides: 9.

This clone has a single count. This chain connects TRBV7-8 to TRBJ1-1; a possible D gene is TRBD1 (5 bases). Looked up from germline, CDR1 is SGHVS and CDR2 is FQNEAQ. The CDR3 is 14 residues long. V was shortened by 3 bases and J by 4 bases, with 12 bases between the two germline ends. The DNA of the CDR3 is TGTGCCAGCAGCTTCAGGGCGAGTGTCACTGAAGCTTTCTTT. Protein: CASSFRASVTEAFF.

The V call is TRBV28, the J call TRBJ2-1; tentative D call: TRBD2 (5 bases). This CDR3 has 14 residues. CDR1 is MDHEN, CDR2 SYDVKM, per germline. V was cut by 6 bases and J by 10 bases, with 19 bases left in between. For the CDR3, the DNA is TGTGCCAGCAGCCTGACATCTCCTTGGAGGGAGCAGTTCTTC. Translated, it gives CASSLTSPWREQFF.

This chain joins TRBV6-1 and TRBJ2-7, with a tentative D call TRBD2 (7 bases). Germline V gives CDR1 MNHNS, CDR2 SASEGT. Between the trimmed V and J ends, which lost 7 bases and 5 bases, there was a span of 21 bases. CDR3 length: 15 amino acids. CDR3 region: CASTSGGAGRDEQYF. The CDR3 DNA reads TGTGCCAGCACCAGTGGGGGGGCAGGCCGGGACGAGCAGTACTTC.

V and J are TRBV30 and TRBJ1-4; the D is unclear. This CDR3 has 14 residues. Germline CDR1 and CDR2: GTSNPN and SVGIG (reference sequence). Trimming took off 4 bases at V and 5 bases at J, with 14 bases between the two ends. CDR3: CAWKSEVMNEKLFF. The CDR3 DNA is TGTGCCTGGAAGAGTGAGGTCATGAATGAAAAACTGTTTTTT.

This clone showed up just a few times. Other nucleotide sequences in the sample specify the same CDR3. V and J are TRBV9 and TRBJ1-1; D not resolved. V gave up 0 bases and J gave up 1 base, with 4 bases separating them. CDR1 and CDR2 from the germline V gene are SGDLS and YYNGEE. The CDR3 has 13 amino acids. CDR3 nucleotides: TGTGCCAGCAGCGTAGGTAGGAACACTGAAGCTTTCTTT. Amino acid sequence: CASSVGRNTEAFF.

This clone turned up a few times. This chain uses TRBV6-5 with TRBJ1-1; no clear D gene. The CDR3 is 15 amino acids. V was pared by 1 base and J by 1 base, with 10 bases between. CDR1 is MNHEY, CDR2 SVGAGI, per germline. The CDR3 reads CASSYFPGENTEAFF. The CDR3 DNA follows: TGTGCCAGCAGTTACTTCCCGGGAGAGAACACTGAAGCTTTCTTT.

The sample holds a few counts of this clone. V is TRBV19 and J is TRBJ2-5, with 8 bases aligning to TRBD1. The CDR3 runs to 15 residues. After removal of 4 bases from V and 5 bases from J, the junction contained 9 bases not matched to a gene. Germline V gene data show CDR1 as LNHDA and CDR2 as SQIVND (reference sequence). CDR3 nucleotides: TGTGCCAGTAGTAGGGCGACAGGGGTGGAGGAGACCCAGTACTTC. It yields the protein CASSRATGVEETQYF.

This clone came up a few times. The chain recombines TRBV19 with TRBJ2-5; the D gene is possibly TRBD1 (5 bases). The CDR3 runs to 13 residues. Germline CDR1 reads LNHDA; CDR2 reads SQIVND (reference sequence). V was cut by 10 bases and J by 3 bases, with 15 bases left in between. CDR3 loop: CATSTAPEETQYF. In DNA, the CDR3 is TGTGCCACTTCGACAGCGCCAGAAGAGACCCAGTACTTC.

The chain couples TRBV25-1 to TRBJ2-4; D is possibly TRBD1 (8 bases). This CDR3 region has 18 residues. Trimming took 0 bases from V and 0 from J, leaving 15 bases between them. The germline V gene has CDR1 MGHDK and CDR2 SYGVNS. DNA for the CDR3: TGTGCCAGCAGTGAATATTCACAGGGGGGGATAGCCAAAAACATTCAGTACTTC. As protein: CASSEYSQGGIAKNIQYF.

This clone occurred a few times. The chain employs TRBV29-1 and TRBJ2-2, with 16 bases aligning to TRBD2. The CDR3 contains 16 residues. V gave up 6 bases and J gave up 3 bases; unmatched junction bases: 4. Germline CDR1 SQVTM, CDR2 ANQGSEA. This chain's CDR3 is CSVPGTSGRDTGELFF. The CDR3 bases are TGCAGCGTACCCGGGACTAGCGGGAGGGACACCGGGGAGCTGTTTTTT.

The chain recombines TRBV27 with TRBJ1-2; 8 nucleotides match TRBD1. V was pared by 6 bases and J by 8 bases, with 8 bases of the junction left unmatched. Germline V CDR1 and CDR2: MNHEY, SMNVEV (reference sequence). The CDR3 contains 13 residues. The CDR3 reads CASSLGQGRGYTF. In DNA form, the CDR3 reads TGTGCCAGCAGCCTAGGACAGGGAAGGGGCTACACCTTC.

A single count supports this clone. The genes are TRBV18 and TRBJ2-1, with 8 bases aligning to TRBD2. V dropped 1 base and J dropped 1; count of bases not matched to a gene: 6. CDR1 is KGHSH, CDR2 LQKENI, per germline. The CDR3 is 17 amino acids. The CDR3 sequence is CASSPRGGGGSYNEQFF. CDR3 bases: TGTGCCAGCTCACCACGGGGCGGCGGGGGGTCCTACAATGAGCAGTTCTTC.

The gene calls are TRBV4-3 and TRBJ2-1; D not certain. V lost 0 bases, J lost 9 bases, and 12 bases lay in between. The CDR3 covers 14 residues. Per germline, CDR1 LGHNA and CDR2 YSLEER. Here the CDR3 reads CASSQDAPGSEQFF. The DNA for the CDR3 is TGCGCCAGCAGCCAAGACGCCCCAGGATCTGAGCAGTTCTTC.

The rearrangement joins TRBV19 to TRBJ2-7, with a possible D match to TRBD1 (6 bases). V shed 3 bases and J shed 8 bases, with 23 bases lying between them. The CDR3 has 16 residues. Germline CDR1 and CDR2: LNHDA and SQIVND (reference sequence). The CDR3 region is CASSIFFGQSFPQQYF. In DNA, the CDR3 is TGTGCCAGTAGTATTTTCTTCGGACAGAGCTTTCCCCAGCAGTACTTC.

The rearrangement joins TRBV6-5 to TRBJ1-5; D uncertain. The CDR3 covers 13 residues. V was cut by 2 bases and J by 6 bases, with 8 bases left in between. Germline V gene lookup returns CDR1 MNHEY and CDR2 SVGAGI. The CDR3 DNA is TGTGCCAGCAGTTACGCGCGCGGTCAGCCCCAGCATTTT. It is translated as CASSYARGQPQHF.

This clone was seen only a few times. The chain carries TRBV29-1 and TRBJ2-7; tentatively, D is TRBD1 (6 bases). CDR1 is SQVTM and CDR2 is ANQGSEA in the germline V gene. This CDR3 contains 13 residues. Trimming took 4 bases from V and 2 from J, leaving 12 bases between them. The chain's CDR3 is CSVATGITYEQYF. Here the CDR3 DNA reads TGCAGCGTTGCGACAGGAATTACCTACGAGCAGTACTTC.

This clone was recorded only once. This chain joins TRBV18 and TRBJ2-3; TRBD1 might be the D (5 bases). CDR1 and CDR2 from the germline V gene are KGHSH and LQKENI. V lost 3 bases, J lost 2 bases, and 15 bases lay in between. The CDR3 contains 16 residues. CDR3 residues: CASSPGLKGFTDTQYF. In nucleotides, the CDR3 is TGTGCCAGCTCACCGGGGCTCAAGGGGTTCACAGATACGCAGTATTTT. Full variable domain (rest looked up from reference TRBV18 and TRBJ2-3): NAGVMQNPRHLVRRRGQEARLRCSPMKGHSHVYWYRQLPEEGLKFMVYLQKENIIDESGMPKERFSAEFPKEGPSILRIQQVVRGDSAAYFCASSPGLKGFTDTQYFGPGTRLTVL.